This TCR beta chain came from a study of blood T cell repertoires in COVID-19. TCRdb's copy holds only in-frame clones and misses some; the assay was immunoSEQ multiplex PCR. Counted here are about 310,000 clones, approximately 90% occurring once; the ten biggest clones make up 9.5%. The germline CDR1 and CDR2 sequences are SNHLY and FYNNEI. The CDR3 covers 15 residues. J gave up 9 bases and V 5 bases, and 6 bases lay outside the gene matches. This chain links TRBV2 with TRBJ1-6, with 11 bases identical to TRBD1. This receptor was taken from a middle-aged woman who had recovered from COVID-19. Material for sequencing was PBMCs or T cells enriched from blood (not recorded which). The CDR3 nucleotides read TGTGCCAGCAGTCCAGGGACAGGGGGAGGTTCACCCCTCCACTTT. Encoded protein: CASSPGTGGGSPLHF.